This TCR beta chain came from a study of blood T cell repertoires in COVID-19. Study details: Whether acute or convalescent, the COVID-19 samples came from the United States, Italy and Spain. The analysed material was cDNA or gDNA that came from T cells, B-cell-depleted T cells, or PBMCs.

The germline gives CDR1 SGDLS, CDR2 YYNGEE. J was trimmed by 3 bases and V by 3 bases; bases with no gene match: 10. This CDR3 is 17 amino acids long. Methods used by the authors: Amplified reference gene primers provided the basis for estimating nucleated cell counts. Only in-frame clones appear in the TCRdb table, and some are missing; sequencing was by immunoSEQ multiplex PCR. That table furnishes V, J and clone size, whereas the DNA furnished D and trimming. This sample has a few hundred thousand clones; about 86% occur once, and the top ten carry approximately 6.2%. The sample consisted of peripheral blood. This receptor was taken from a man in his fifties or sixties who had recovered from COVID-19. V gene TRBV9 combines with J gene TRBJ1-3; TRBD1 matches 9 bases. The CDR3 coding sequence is TGTGCCAGCAGCGCTGGGGGGACAGGGCTTAGTGGAAACACCATATATTTT. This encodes CASSAGGTGLSGNTIYF.